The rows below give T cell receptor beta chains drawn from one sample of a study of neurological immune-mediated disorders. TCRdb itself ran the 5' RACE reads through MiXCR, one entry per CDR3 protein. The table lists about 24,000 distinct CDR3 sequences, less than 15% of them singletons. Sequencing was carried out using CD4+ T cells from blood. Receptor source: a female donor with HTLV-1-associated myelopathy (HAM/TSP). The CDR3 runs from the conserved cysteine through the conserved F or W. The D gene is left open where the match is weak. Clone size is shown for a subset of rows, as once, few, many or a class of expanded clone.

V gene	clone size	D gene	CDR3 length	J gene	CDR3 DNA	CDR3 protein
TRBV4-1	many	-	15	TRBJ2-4	TGCGCCAGCAGCCCGATCGGGGGCAGCGAAAACATTCAGTACTTC	CASSPIGGSENIQYF
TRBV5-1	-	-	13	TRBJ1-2	TGCGCCAGCAGCGTTGCTGGGAGAGGTGGCTACACCTTC	CASSVAGRGGYTF
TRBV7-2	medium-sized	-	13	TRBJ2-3	TGTGCCAGCAGCCCAGAAGGGCTGAATACGCAGTATTTT	CASSPEGLNTQYF
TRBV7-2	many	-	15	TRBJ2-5	TGTGCCAGCAGCTTCTCCACAGGGAACCAAGAGACCCAGTACTTC	CASSFSTGNQETQYF
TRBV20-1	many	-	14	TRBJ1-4	TGCAGTGCTAGAGATTCGGCAGGGGATGAAAAACTGTTTTTT	CSARDSAGDEKLFF
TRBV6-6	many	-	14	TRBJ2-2	TGTGCCAGCAGTTCACCTCAGACACCCGGGGAGCTGTTTTTT	CASSSPQTPGELFF
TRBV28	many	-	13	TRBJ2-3	TGTGCCAGCAGCCAAGGGGGGACAGATACGCAGTATTTT	CASSQGGTDTQYF
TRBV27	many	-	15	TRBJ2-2	TGTGCCAGCAGTGCTCGTTGGGGAAAGGCCGGGGAGCTGTTTTTT	CASSARWGKAGELFF
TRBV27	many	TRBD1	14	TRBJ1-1	TGTGCCAGCAGTTTCCGGGACAGGAACACTGAAGCTTTCTTT	CASSFRDRNTEAFF
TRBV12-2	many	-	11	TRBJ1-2	TGTGCAATGACCGGCCCTTATGGCTACACCTTC	CAMTGPYGYTF
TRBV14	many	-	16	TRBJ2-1	TGTGCCAGCAGCCTCGGCTCGGGTATAGCCTACAATGAGCAGTTCTTC	CASSLGSGIAYNEQFF
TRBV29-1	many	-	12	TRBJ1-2	TGCAGCGTTGAAGATTGGGGGAATGGCTACACCTTC	CSVEDWGNGYTF
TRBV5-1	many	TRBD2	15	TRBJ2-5	TGCGCCAGCAGCTTGGCCGCGGGAGCGGGAGAGACCCAGTACTTC	CASSLAAGAGETQYF
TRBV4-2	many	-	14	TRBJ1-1	TGTGCCAGCAGCCCTCGAGGAGGAAGCACTGAAGCTTTCTTT	CASSPRGGSTEAFF
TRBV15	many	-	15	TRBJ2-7	TGTGCCACCAGCAGAGATTCGACAGTAGTAAACGAGCAGTACTTC	CATSRDSTVVNEQYF
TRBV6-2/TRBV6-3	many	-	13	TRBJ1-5	TGTGCCAGCAGGTACAGGTACAATCAGCCCCAGCATTTT	CASRYRYNQPQHF
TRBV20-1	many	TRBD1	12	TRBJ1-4	TGCACCGCGGGCCAGGGGGATGAAAAACTGTTTTTT	CTAGQGDEKLFF
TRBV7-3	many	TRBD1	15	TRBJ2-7	TGTGCCAGCAGCTTGGGGGGACAGGGGTTCTCCGAGCAGTACTTC	CASSLGGQGFSEQYF
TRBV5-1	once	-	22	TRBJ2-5	-	CASSFYICSARDSGRSQETQYF
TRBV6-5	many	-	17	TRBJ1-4	TGTGCCAGCAGCTCACAGGGACAAGCAGTGACTAATGAAAAACTGTTTTTT	CASSSQGQAVTNEKLFF
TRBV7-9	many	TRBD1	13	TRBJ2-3	TGTGCCAGTAAACAGGGGTCTGGAGATACGCAGTATTTT	CASKQGSGDTQYF
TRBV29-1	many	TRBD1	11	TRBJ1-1	TGCAGCGTCACAGGGGACACTGAAGCTTTCTTT	CSVTGDTEAFF
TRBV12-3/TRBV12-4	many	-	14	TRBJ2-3	TGTGCCAGCAGTTTACTGGGGGCAGTTGATACGCAGTATTTT	CASSLLGAVDTQYF
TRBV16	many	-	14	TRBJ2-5	TGTGCCAGCAGCTCAGTAACCCCTCAAGAGACCCAGTACTTC	CASSSVTPQETQYF
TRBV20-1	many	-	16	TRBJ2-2	TGCAGTGCTAGAGATGAAACTGGGGGGAACACCGGGGAGCTGTTTTTT	CSARDETGGNTGELFF
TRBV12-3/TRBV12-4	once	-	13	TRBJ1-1	TGTGCCATCATCCTGGCCTCGAACACTGAAGCTTTCTTT	CAIILASNTEAFF
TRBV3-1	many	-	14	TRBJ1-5	TGTGCCAGCAGCCAGCGGGTCGGAAATCAGCCCCAGCATTTT	CASSQRVGNQPQHF
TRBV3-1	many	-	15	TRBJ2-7	TGTGCCAGCAGCCAAGATGGTGCAGTTGGACACGAGCAGTACTTC	CASSQDGAVGHEQYF
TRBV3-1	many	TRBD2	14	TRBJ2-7	TGTGCCAGCAGCTTGTCTAGCGGGAGTTCCGAGCAGTACTTC	CASSLSSGSSEQYF
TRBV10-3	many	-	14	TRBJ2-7	TGTGCCATCAGTGAATTAGGGGACTTTTACGAGCAGTACTTC	CAISELGDFYEQYF
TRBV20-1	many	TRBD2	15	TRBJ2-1	TGCAGTGCTATCATCACGGGAGGGCGATACAATGAGCAGTTCTTC	CSAIITGGRYNEQFF
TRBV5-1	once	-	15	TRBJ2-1	TGCGCCAGCAGCTTTAAGCGGAAATCCTACAATGAGCAGTTCTTC	CASSFKRKSYNEQFF
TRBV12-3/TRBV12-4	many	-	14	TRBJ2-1	TGTGCCAGCACTCCACTTAACTCCTACAATGAGCAGTTCTTC	CASTPLNSYNEQFF
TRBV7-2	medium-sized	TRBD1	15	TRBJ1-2	TGTGCCAGCAGCTTACTGGCGGGACAGGGGCCTGGCTACACCTTC	CASSLLAGQGPGYTF
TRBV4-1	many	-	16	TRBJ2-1	TGCGCCAGCAGCCAAGAAAGGGACTGGCTCTACAATGAGCAGTTCTTC	CASSQERDWLYNEQFF
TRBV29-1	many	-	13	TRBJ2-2	TGCAGCGTTCGGGACGGGAACACCGGGGAGCTGTTTTTT	CSVRDGNTGELFF
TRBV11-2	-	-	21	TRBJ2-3	-	CASSFYICSAFADPISDTQYF